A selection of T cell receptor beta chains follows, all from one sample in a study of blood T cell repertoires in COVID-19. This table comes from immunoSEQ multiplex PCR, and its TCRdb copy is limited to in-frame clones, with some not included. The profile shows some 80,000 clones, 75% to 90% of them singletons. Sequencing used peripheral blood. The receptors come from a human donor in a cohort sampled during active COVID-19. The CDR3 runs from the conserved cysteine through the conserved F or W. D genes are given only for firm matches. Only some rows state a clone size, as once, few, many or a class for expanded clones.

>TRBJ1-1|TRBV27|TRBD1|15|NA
TGTGCCAGCAGTTCGGGACAGGGGTTGAACACTGAAGCTTTCTTT
CASSSGQGLNTEAFF
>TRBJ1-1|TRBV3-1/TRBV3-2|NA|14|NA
TGTGCCAGCAGCTCTAAAAGCCAGCGGACTGAAGCTTTCTTT
CASSSKSQRTEAFF
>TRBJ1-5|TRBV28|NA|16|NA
TGTGCCAGCAGTTTTCCGGAACAGACTAGCAATCAGCCCCAGCATTTT
CASSFPEQTSNQPQHF
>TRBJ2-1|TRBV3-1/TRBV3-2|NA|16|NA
TGTGCCAGCAGCCAAGGCCGGGCGCGGGGTAACAATGAGCAGTTCTTC
CASSQGRARGNNEQFF
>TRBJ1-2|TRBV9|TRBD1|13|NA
TGTGCCAGCAGCTCCGGACAGGGGGATGGCTACACCTTC
CASSSGQGDGYTF
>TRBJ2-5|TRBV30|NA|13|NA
TGTGCCTGGAGTGTAAGAGGCCGTGAGACCCAGTACTTC
CAWSVRGRETQYF
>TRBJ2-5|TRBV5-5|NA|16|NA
TGTGCCAGCAGCTTGGGGGCTAGCGCTTGGGGAGAGACCCAGTACTTC
CASSLGASAWGETQYF
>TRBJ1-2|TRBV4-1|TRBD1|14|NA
TGCGCCAGCAGCCTCCGGGACAGGGACTATGGCTACACCTTC
CASSLRDRDYGYTF
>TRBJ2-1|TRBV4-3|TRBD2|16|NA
TGCGCCAGCAGCCAAGGAGGTAGCGGGAGGGTTACGGAGCAGTTCTTC
CASSQGGSGRVTEQFF
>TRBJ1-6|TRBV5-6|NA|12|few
TGTGCCAGCACTGTAGGGGGATCACCCCTCCACTTT
CASTVGGSPLHF
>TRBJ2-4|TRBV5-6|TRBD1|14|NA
TGTGCCAGCAGCCGGGGAGACAGGGGTGACATTCAGTACTTC
CASSRGDRGDIQYF
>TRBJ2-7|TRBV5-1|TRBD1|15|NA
TGCGCCAGCAGCTCCTCGGGACAGGGAATGAGGGAGCAGTACTTC
CASSSSGQGMREQYF
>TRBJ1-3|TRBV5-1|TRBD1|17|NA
TGCGCCAGCAGCTTGGCGGGACAGTTAAAGGGTGGAAACACCATATATTTT
CASSLAGQLKGGNTIYF
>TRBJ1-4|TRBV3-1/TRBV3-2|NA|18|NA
TGTGCCAGCAGCCACCCTGGGGGGGGCGCGGGTGGTGGTGAAAAACTGTTTTTT
CASSHPGGGAGGGEKLFF
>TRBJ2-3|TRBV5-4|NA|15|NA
TGTGCCAGCAGCTTGGGGTCAGTGAGCACAGATACGCAGTATTTT
CASSLGSVSTDTQYF
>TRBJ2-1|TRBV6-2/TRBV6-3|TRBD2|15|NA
TGTGCCAGCAGACCTTTAGCGGGAGGGGGCAATGAGCAGTTCTTC
CASRPLAGGGNEQFF
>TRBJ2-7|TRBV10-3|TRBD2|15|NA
TGTGCCATCAGTGACGAGCGGGGGTCCTCCTACGAGCAGTACTTC
CAISDERGSSYEQYF
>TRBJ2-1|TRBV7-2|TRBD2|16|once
TGTGCCAGCAGCCAACATCAGCGGGAGGGCCGCTATGAGCAGTTCTTC
CASSQHQREGRYEQFF
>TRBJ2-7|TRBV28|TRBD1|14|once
TGTGCCAGCGGGGTGGACAGGGGGGCCTACGAGCAGTACTTC
CASGVDRGAYEQYF
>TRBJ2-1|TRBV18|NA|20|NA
TGTGCCAGCTCACCACGATTTACAAGTAGCCGGACGGGGAGCCTCAATGAGCAGTTCTTC
CASSPRFTSSRTGSLNEQFF
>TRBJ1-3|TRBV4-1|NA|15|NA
TGCGCCAGCAGCCAGACTCTATCCTCTGGAAACACCATATATTTT
CASSQTLSSGNTIYF
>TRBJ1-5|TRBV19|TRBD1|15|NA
TGTGCCAGTAGTGCCGACAGGGGTGGGGGTCAGCCCCAGCATTTT
CASSADRGGGQPQHF
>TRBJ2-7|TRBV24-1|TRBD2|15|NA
TGTGCCACCAGCGAGGGGCGGGGGGCAACCTACGAGCAGTACTTC
CATSEGRGATYEQYF
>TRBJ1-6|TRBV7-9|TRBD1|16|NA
TGTGCCAGCAGCTTAGGGCGACAGGGCTATAATTCACCCCTCCACTTT
CASSLGRQGYNSPLHF
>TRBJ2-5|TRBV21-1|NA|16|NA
TGTGCCAGCAGCGATAATGAAAAGGGGTCGCGAGAGACCCAGTACTTC
CASSDNEKGSRETQYF
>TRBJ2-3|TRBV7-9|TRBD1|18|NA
TGTGCCAGCAGCTTAGCGAGTACCCGGGACAGTAGCACAGATACGCAGTATTTT
CASSLASTRDSSTDTQYF
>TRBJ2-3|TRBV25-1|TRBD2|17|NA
TGTGCCAGCAGTGTACGTCGACTAGCGAACACCCCAGATACGCAGTATTTT
CASSVRRLANTPDTQYF
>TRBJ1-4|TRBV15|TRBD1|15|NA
TGTGCCACCAGCAGAGTCGTGGCAGGGGGGGAAAAACTGTTTTTT
CATSRVVAGGEKLFF
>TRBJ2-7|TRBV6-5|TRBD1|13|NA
TGTGCCAGCACCGGGACAGGCTCCTACGAGCAGTACTTC
CASTGTGSYEQYF
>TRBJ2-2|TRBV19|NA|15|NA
TGTGCCAGTAGTATCGGTGGGAGGAGCACCGGGGAGCTGTTTTTT
CASSIGGRSTGELFF
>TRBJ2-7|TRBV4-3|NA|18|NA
TGCGCCAGCAGCCAAGATGCCAGCCCGGGGCCAGGGGCCTACGAGCAGTACTTC
CASSQDASPGPGAYEQYF
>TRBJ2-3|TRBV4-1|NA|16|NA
TGCGCCAGCAGCCAAGATGGGGGGTCGGGGGCAGATACGCAGTATTTT
CASSQDGGSGADTQYF
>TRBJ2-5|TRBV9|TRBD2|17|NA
TGTGCCAGCTCCCCCGCCCAGAGACTAGCGGGGCGGCAGACCCAGTACTTC
CASSPAQRLAGRQTQYF
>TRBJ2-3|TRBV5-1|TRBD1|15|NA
TGCGCCAGCAGCGATAGACAGGGACAGACAGATACGCAGTATTTT
CASSDRQGQTDTQYF
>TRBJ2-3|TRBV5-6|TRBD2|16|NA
TGTGCCAGCAGCCGGCGGGTAGCGGGGGGCGTAGATACGCAGTATTTT
CASSRRVAGGVDTQYF
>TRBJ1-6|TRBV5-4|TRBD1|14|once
TGTGCCAGCAGCCCAGGGGGGACACTGGGGGACCTCCACTTT
CASSPGGTLGDLHF
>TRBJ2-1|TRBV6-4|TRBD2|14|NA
TGTGCCAGCAGTTGGCTAGCGGGGAGCAATGAGCAGTTCTTC
CASSWLAGSNEQFF
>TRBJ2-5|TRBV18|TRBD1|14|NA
TGTGCCAGCTCACAAGACAGGGGTCAAGAGACCCAGTACTTC
CASSQDRGQETQYF
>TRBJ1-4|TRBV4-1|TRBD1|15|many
TGCGCCAGCAGCCAAGAGGGGACAGGGGATGAAAAACTGTTTTTT
CASSQEGTGDEKLFF
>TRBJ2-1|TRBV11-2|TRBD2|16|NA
TGTGCCAGCAGCTCCCGACTAGCGGGGACCTACAATGAGCAGTTCTTC
CASSSRLAGTYNEQFF
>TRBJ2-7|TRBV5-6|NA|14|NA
TGTGCCAGCAGGGCGGGGCTATGGGCCTACGAGCAGTACTTC
CASRAGLWAYEQYF
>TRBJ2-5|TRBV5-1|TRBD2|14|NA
TGCGCCAGCAGCTTGACGGGGGGGTTTGAGACCCAGTACTTC
CASSLTGGFETQYF
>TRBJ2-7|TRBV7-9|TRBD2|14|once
TGTGCCAGCAGCTTAGCAGGGGACTACTACGAGCAGTACTTC
CASSLAGDYYEQYF
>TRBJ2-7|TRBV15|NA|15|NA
TGTGCCACCAGCAGAGGTCGGGACATCTCCTACGAGCAGTACTTC
CATSRGRDISYEQYF
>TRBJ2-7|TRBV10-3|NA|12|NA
TGTGCCATCAGTGCCGGGGGCTACGAGCAGTACTTC
CAISAGGYEQYF
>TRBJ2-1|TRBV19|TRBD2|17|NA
TGTGCCAGTAGTATAGGGGCCGGGACTAGCGTCCACGATGAGCAGTTCTTC
CASSIGAGTSVHDEQFF
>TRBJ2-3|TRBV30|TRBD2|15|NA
TGTGCCTGGACGAAGAGGGAAGCCGGGAGGGATACGCAGTATTTT
CAWTKREAGRDTQYF